This passage covers 6 T cell receptor beta chains from one sample sequenced in a study of CD8+CD57+ T cells in acquired aplastic anemia. TCR beta VDJ and CDR3 profiling used genomic DNA as template. TCRdb itself ran the reads through MiXCR, one entry per CDR3 protein. The top ten clones hold about 42% of a sample with 150,000 to 200,000 distinct CDR3 sequences, roughly three fifths of them seen once. Before being chosen for sequencing, patients had shown CD8+CD57+ cell expansion by flow cytometry. The sample taken for sequencing was sorted CD4+, CD8+, or CD8+CD57+ T cells (not recorded which) from PBMCs. These receptors were obtained from a human donor with aplastic anemia.

As to this clonotype: One end of the junction fails to match germline, which may point to a read error. The rearrangement joins TRBV24-1 to TRBJ2-1, with D unclear. CDR3 length equals 15 residues. CDR1 and CDR2 (germline): KGHDR, SFDVKD. The CDR3 region has the DNA TGTGCCACCACTGATTCAGCAAGCTCCTACAATGAGCAGTTATTC. Its translation: CATTDSASSYNEQLF.

The chain recombines TRBV5-6 with TRBJ1-5, with a possible D match to TRBD1 (5 bases). The V and J ends lost 0 bases and 7 bases respectively, with 20 bases between them. The germline V gene encodes CDR1 SGHDT and CDR2 YYEEEE. This CDR3 region has 17 residues. The CDR3 here is CASSLEDQGTPVQPQHF. Here the CDR3 DNA reads TGTGCCAGCAGCTTGGAAGATCAGGGAACTCCTGTCCAGCCCCAGCATTTT.

V and J are TRBV20-1 and TRBJ2-2; D might be TRBD2 (6 bases). The CDR3 is 17 residues long. The germline CDR1 and CDR2 sequences are DFQATT and SNEGSKA (reference sequence). The V end was cut by 5 bases, the J end by 0 bases, with 19 bases between. The CDR3 DNA reads as TGCAGTGCTTTCAGGTGGGGGGAGAACGCGAACACCGGGGAGCTGTTTTTT. Its protein product is CSAFRWGENANTGELFF.

This rearrangement joins TRBV7-8 to TRBJ1-2; D ambiguous. V lost 2 bases to trimming and J lost 8 bases, with 9 bases between them. The CDR3 is 12 residues long. CDR1 is SGHVS and CDR2 is FQNEAQ in the germline V gene. The CDR3 sequence: CASSLSVDGYTF. CDR3 DNA: TGTGCCAGCAGCTTATCCGTTGACGGCTACACCTTC.

This clonotype showed up just once. The genes are TRBV10-2 and TRBJ2-7, with D unresolved. The CDR3 is 15 residues long. Germline CDR1 reads WSHSY; CDR2 reads SAAADI. The V and J ends lost 2 bases and 2 bases respectively, with 13 bases between them. The CDR3 sequence: CASSEGVAGPYEQYF. The CDR3 DNA reads as TGCGCCAGCAGTGAGGGGGTGGCAGGTCCCTACGAGCAGTACTTC.

The CDR3, as DNA: TGTGCCAGCAGCCCAACCCGGGGGGAGGGCAATCAGCCCCAGCATTTT. As protein: CASSPTRGEGNQPQHF. The V call is TRBV7-3, the J call TRBJ1-5; D perhaps matches TRBD1 (5 bases). V lost 5 bases and J 2 bases, leaving 16 bases between the germline ends. The CDR3 is made up of 16 amino acids. Germline V gene lookup returns CDR1 SGHTA and CDR2 FQGTGA.